This T cell receptor (beta chain) was observed in a study of T cell responses to AZD1222 COVID-19 vaccine. The assay was immunoSEQ multiplex PCR, and TCRdb's table has in-frame clones only and misses some. The sample includes 65,000 to 85,000 clones, roughly 80% seen only once; the top ten take 21%. Germline V gene sequence: CDR1 SEHNR, CDR2 FQNEAQ (reference sequence). V dropped 2 bases and J dropped 2 bases, with 9 bases sitting between them. The CDR3 runs to 14 residues. The chain joins TRBV7-9 to TRBJ1-2; maybe TRBD1 (5 bases). This specimen was peripheral blood, taken on day 0 of AZD1222 vaccination. The clonotype comes from an adult in good health. CDR3 sequence reads: CASSLFDSNYGYTF. The CDR3 coding sequence is TGTGCCAGCAGCTTATTCGACAGCAACTATGGCTACACCTTC.